The clone carrying this T cell receptor beta chain was counted a single time. CDR3 size: 14 residues. V dropped 8 bases and J dropped 1 base, with 14 bases sitting between them. Germline lookup yields CDR1 SNHLY and CDR2 FYNNEI. In the original analysis: For nucleated cells, counts were estimated from reference gene primer amplification. Produced via immunoSEQ multiplex PCR; TCRdb's table is partial and in-frame only. V, J and clone size are taken as reported in that table, and D and trimming were inferred from the DNA itself. The profile shows 150,000 to 250,000 clones, 85% to 95% of them singletons. This sample is part of a study of blood T cell repertoires in COVID-19. Across the study: Sample material is recorded as cDNA or gDNA derived from T cells, B-cell-depleted T cells, or PBMCs.

Enrolment of Seattle patients took place during active infection, and they were followed longitudinally. The TCR comes from a man aged 25 to 45 with COVID-19, enrolled during active disease. The chain joins TRBV2 to TRBJ1-1; D not resolved. The sequenced material came from peripheral blood. CDR3 region: CASRMGAANTEAFF. The CDR3 coding sequence is TGTGCCAGCCGGATGGGAGCAGCGAACACTGAAGCTTTCTTT.